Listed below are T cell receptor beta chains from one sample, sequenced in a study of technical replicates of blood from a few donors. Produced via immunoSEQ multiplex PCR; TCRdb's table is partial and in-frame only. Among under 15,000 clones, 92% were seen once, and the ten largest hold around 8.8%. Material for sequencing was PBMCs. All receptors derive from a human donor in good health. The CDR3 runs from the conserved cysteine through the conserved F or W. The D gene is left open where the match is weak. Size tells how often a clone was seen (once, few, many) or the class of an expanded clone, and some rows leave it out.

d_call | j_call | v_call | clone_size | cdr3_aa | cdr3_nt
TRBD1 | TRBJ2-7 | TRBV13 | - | CASSLAGDRNYEQYF | TGTGCCAGCAGCTTAGCCGGGGACAGGAACTACGAGCAGTACTTC
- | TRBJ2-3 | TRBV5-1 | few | CASSLGRGTFGTDTQYF | TGCGCCAGCAGCCTGGGCCGGGGTACCTTTGGAACAGATACGCAGTATTTT
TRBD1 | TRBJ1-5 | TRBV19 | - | CASNDQGADQPQHF | TGTGCCAGTAATGACCAGGGGGCGGATCAGCCCCAGCATTTT
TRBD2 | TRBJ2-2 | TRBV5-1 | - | CASSLGTSGTGLFF | TGCGCCAGCAGCTTGGGGACTAGCGGGACGGGGCTGTTTTTT
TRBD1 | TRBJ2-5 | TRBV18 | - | CASSPGQNQETQYF | TGTGCCAGCTCACCGGGACAGAACCAAGAGACCCAGTACTTC
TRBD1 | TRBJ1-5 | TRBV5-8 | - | CASSEIVTGGQPQHF | TGTGCCAGCAGCGAAATCGTTACAGGGGGTCAGCCCCAGCATTTT
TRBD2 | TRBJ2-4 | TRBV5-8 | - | CASSLALTSGGNIQYF | TGTGCCAGCAGCTTGGCCTTAACTAGCGGGGGAAACATTCAGTACTTC
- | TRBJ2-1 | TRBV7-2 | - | CASSLRPGMSNNEQFF | TGTGCCAGCAGCTTAAGGCCGGGGATGTCCAACAATGAGCAGTTCTTC
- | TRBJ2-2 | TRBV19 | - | CASSIRDDTGELFF | TGTGCCAGTAGTATCAGGGATGACACCGGGGAGCTGTTTTTT
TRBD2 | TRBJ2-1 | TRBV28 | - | CASSSPSGRAHEQFF | TGTGCCAGCAGTTCCCCCAGCGGGAGGGCCCATGAGCAGTTCTTC
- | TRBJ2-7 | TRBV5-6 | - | CASSGQGYEQYF | TGTGCCAGCAGCGGGCAGGGCTACGAGCAGTACTTC
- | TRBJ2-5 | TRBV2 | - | CASSDGETQYF | TGTGCCAGCAGTGACGGAGAGACCCAGTACTTC
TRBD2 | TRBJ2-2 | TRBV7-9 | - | CASSPTSGDTGELFF | TGTGCCAGCAGCCCTACTAGCGGAGATACCGGGGAGCTGTTTTTT
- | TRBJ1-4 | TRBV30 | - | CAWNRVNEKLFF | TGTGCCTGGAACAGGGTTAATGAAAAACTGTTTTTT
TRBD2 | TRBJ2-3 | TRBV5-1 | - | CASSEGLAGDTQYF | TGCGCCAGCAGCGAGGGACTAGCGGGGGATACGCAGTATTTT
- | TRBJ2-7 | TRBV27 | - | CASKPGHNYEQYF | TGTGCCAGCAAACCGGGACATAACTACGAGCAGTACTTC
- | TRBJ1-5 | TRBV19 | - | CASSIANTGNQPQHF | TGTGCCAGTAGTATAGCTAATACAGGCAATCAGCCCCAGCATTTT
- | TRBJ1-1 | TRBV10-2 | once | CASTILGGLGTEAFF | TGCGCCAGTACTATACTGGGGGGGCTGGGGACTGAAGCTTTCTTT
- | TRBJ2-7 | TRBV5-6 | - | CASSPLGGSYEQYF | TGTGCCAGCAGCCCCTTGGGGGGCTCCTACGAGCAGTACTTC
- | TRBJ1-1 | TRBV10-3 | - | CAISVGGGLNTEAFF | TGTGCCATCAGTGTGGGAGGGGGACTGAACACTGAAGCTTTCTTT
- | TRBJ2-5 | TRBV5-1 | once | CASSPRIFQETQYF | TGCGCCAGCAGCCCCAGGATTTTCCAAGAGACCCAGTACTTC
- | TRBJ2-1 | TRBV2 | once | CASRETRDEQFF | TGTGCCAGCAGAGAAACTAGAGATGAGCAGTTCTTC
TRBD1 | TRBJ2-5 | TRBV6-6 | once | CASTSGQGGGETQYF | TGTGCCAGCACCTCGGGACAGGGGGGTGGAGAGACCCAGTACTTC
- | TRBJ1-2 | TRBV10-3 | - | CAISESGGLSNYGYTF | TGTGCCATCAGTGAGTCTGGGGGGTTGAGTAACTATGGCTACACCTTC
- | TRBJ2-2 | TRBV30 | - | CACIIPPGTGELFF | TGTGCCTGCATTATACCCCCCGGGACCGGGGAGCTGTTTTTT
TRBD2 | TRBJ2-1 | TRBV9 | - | CASSAQLASGIYNEQFF | TGTGCCAGCAGCGCCCAGCTGGCTAGCGGGATTTACAATGAGCAGTTCTTC
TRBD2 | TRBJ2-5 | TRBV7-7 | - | CASSFGGGRAETQYF | TGTGCCAGCAGCTTCGGAGGCGGGAGAGCAGAGACCCAGTACTTC
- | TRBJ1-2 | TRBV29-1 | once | CSVELFGRGYGYTF | TGCAGCGTTGAACTCTTCGGCCGAGGGTATGGCTACACCTTC
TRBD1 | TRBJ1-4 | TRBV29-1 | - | CSVGTGGIEKLFF | TGCAGCGTTGGGACAGGGGGCATTGAAAAACTGTTTTTT
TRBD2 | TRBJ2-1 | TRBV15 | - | CATSRDRWGSGNNEQFF | TGTGCCACCAGCAGAGATCGTTGGGGTAGCGGGAACAATGAGCAGTTCTTC
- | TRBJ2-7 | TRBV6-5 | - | CASSYVGRTYEQYF | TGTGCCAGCAGTTACGTGGGCCGTACCTACGAGCAGTACTTC
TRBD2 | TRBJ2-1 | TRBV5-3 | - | CARSTREGNCNEQFF | TGTGCCAGAAGTACGCGGGAGGGGAACTGCAATGAGCAGTTCTTC
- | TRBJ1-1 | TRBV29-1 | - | CSVPVAGRTEAFF | TGCAGCGTCCCAGTGGCAGGGCGCACTGAAGCTTTCTTT
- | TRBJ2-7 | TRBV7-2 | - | CASSSGHLYEQYF | TGTGCCAGCAGCTCAGGACACCTCTACGAGCAGTACTTC
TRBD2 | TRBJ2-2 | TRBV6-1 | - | CASSEDLAGRGGYTGELFF | TGTGCCAGCAGTGAAGACCTAGCGGGCCGGGGAGGGTACACCGGGGAGCTGTTTTTT
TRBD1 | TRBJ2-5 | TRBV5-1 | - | CASSPGTGLETQYF | TGCGCCAGCAGCCCAGGGACAGGGCTGGAGACCCAGTACTTC